These 9 T cell receptor beta chains originate from one sample sequenced in a study of OX40 agonist ivuxolimab in advanced cancers. Libraries were constructed by the immunoSEQ multiplex PCR assay. Held by TCRdb, this immuneACCESS table contains in-frame sequences only and omits some clones. Under half of the omission traces to an unresolved V gene where checked; the cause of the rest is unknown. Counted in this sample were tens of thousands of clones; around 80% of them appeared once. Jointly, the top ten make up over 4% of the sample. The source was CD4+ or CD8+ T cells sorted from blood, collected in a trial of the OX40 agonist ivuxolimab. The receptors stem from an adult with an advanced solid tumor such as melanoma, head and neck, liver or kidney cancer.

The V call is TRBV5-1, the J call TRBJ2-7, with a possible D match to TRBD1 (6 bases). Trimming stripped 4 bases from V and 5 bases from J, with 13 bases between. The CDR3 totals 13 residues. Per germline, CDR1 SGHRS and CDR2 YFSETQ. The CDR3 sequence is CASSTTTGNEQYF. Written as DNA, the CDR3 is TGCGCCAGCAGCACAACCACAGGGAACGAGCAGTACTTC.

V and J are TRBV11-2 and TRBJ2-7; D perhaps matches TRBD1 (5 bases). The CDR3 extends over 13 amino acids. Deletions cut 4 bases from V and 1 base from J, with 8 bases between. Germline V gene data show CDR1 as SGHAT and CDR2 as FQNNGV. CDR3 sequence (DNA): TGTGCCAGCAGCTCAGGGAATTCCTACGAGCAGTACTTC. Translating gives CASSSGNSYEQYF.

In its sample, this clone is large. The chain carries TRBV19 and TRBJ1-1; D might be TRBD1 (5 bases). The CDR3 runs to 14 residues. The V end lost 9 bases, the J end lost 1 base, and 15 bases lay between the germline ends. Per germline, CDR1 LNHDA and CDR2 SQIVND (reference sequence). The CDR3 bases are TGTGCCAGCACCCTTAGCCAGGGGAACACTGAAGCTTTCTTT. Its protein is CASTLSQGNTEAFF.

The rearrangement joins TRBV5-1 to TRBJ1-1; a possible D gene is TRBD1 (5 bases). Germline loops: CDR1 SGHRS, CDR2 YFSETQ. V was pared by 1 base and J by 3 bases, with 13 bases between. This CDR3 comprises 15 residues. The CDR3 region is CASSLYEGLYTEAFF. CDR3 nucleotide sequence: TGCGCCAGCAGCTTGTACGAGGGGCTGTACACTGAAGCTTTCTTT.

V usage is TRBV5-1 and J usage is TRBJ2-2, with TRBD2 matching over 8 bases. Germline values: CDR1 SGHRS, CDR2 YFSETQ. The length of the CDR3 is 14 residues. The V gene end was trimmed by 4 bases and the J gene end by 6 bases; junction bases not matched to a gene: 5. The DNA of the CDR3 is TGCGCCAGCAGCCCCACTAGCGGCCCCGGGGAGCTGTTTTTT. This encodes CASSPTSGPGELFF.

This sequence joins TRBV29-1 and TRBJ2-7; 7 bases align to TRBD1. Unmatched junction bases numbered 5, after V lost 0 bases and J lost 3 bases. CDR3 length: 14 residues. CDR1 is SQVTM and CDR2 is ANQGSEA in the germline V gene. CDR3 loop: CSVEDGTESYEQYF. In DNA, the CDR3 is TGCAGCGTTGAAGATGGGACAGAAAGCTACGAGCAGTACTTC.

This clone was recorded a few times. The chain joins TRBV9 to TRBJ2-2; D tentatively reads TRBD1 or TRBD2 (6 bases each). Per germline, CDR1 SGDLS and CDR2 YYNGEE. This CDR3 has 15 residues. With 0 bases removed from V and 3 bases from J, the gap between germline ends came to 9 bases. For the CDR3, the DNA is TGTGCCAGCAGCGTAGAGGGGGGAGACACCGGGGAGCTGTTTTTT. Encoded protein: CASSVEGGDTGELFF.

The rearrangement joins TRBV10-3 to TRBJ2-7; D not resolved. Trimming took off 6 bases at V and 5 bases at J, with 14 bases between the two ends. The CDR3 is made up of 13 amino acids. Germline loops: CDR1 ENHRY, CDR2 SYGVKD. The CDR3 DNA is TGTGCCATCAGCCTAGGTACCTCGGACGAGCAGTACTTC. Protein sequence: CAISLGTSDEQYF.

This chain connects TRBV6-5 to TRBJ2-1, with no clear D. V was clipped by 0 bases and J by 8 bases, with 8 bases between them. Germline lookup yields CDR1 MNHEY and CDR2 SVGAGI. The length of the CDR3 is 13 residues. This chain's CDR3 is CASSYSRRHEQFF. For the CDR3, the DNA is TGTGCCAGCAGTTACTCGAGGCGGCATGAGCAGTTCTTC.